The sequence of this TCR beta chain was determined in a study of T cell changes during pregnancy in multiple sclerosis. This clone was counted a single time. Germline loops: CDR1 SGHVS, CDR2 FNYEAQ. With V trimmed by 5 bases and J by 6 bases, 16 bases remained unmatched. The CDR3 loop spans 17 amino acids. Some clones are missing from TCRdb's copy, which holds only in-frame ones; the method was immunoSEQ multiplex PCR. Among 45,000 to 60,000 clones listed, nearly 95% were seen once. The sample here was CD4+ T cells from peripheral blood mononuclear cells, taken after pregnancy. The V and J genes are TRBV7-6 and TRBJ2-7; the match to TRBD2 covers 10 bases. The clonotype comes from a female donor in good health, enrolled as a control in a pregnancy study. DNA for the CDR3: TGTGCCAGCAGCCCGCTAGCGGGAGAAGTAGGTCGCCCCGAGCAGTACTTC. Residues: CASSPLAGEVGRPEQYF.